The present entry profiles one T cell receptor beta chain with its context. Its specificity is not known. This record belongs to a study of vaccination effects on CD4 cells after COVID-19. Study-wide results and limits: In the late period after vaccination, infection- and vaccine-induced clones contracted markedly. The study, lacking early post-infection timepoints, had few convalescent patients.

The data were produced by immunoSEQ multiplex PCR, yet TCRdb's version contains in-frame clones alone and is incomplete. The profile shows 65,000 to 90,000 clones, about 79% of them singletons. V was cut by 3 bases and J by 1 base, with 16 bases left in between. The CDR3 is 16 residues long. The germline gives CDR1 SGHRS, CDR2 YFSETQ. Antigen-specific CD4+ T cell clonotypes were called by their expansion after viral peptide-pool culture in ViraFEST. Following a roughly 11-day culture, CD4+ T cells were purified. Vaccine recipients, nucleocapsid antibody negative, had no prior SARS-CoV-2 infection. Half-medium exchanges with IL-2 medium took place on days 3 and 7.

This sequence was found in a human donor who received a COVID-19 vaccine. The chain is built from TRBV5-1 and TRBJ1-1; D remains unclear. This material consisted of CD4+ T cells from PBMCs cultured with SARS-CoV-2 spike peptides, taken before COVID-19 vaccination. The DNA of the CDR3 is TGCGCCAGCAGCTGGCCCCCTGCGAGCTCGAACACTGAAGCTTTCTTT. Translated: CASSWPPASSNTEAFF.